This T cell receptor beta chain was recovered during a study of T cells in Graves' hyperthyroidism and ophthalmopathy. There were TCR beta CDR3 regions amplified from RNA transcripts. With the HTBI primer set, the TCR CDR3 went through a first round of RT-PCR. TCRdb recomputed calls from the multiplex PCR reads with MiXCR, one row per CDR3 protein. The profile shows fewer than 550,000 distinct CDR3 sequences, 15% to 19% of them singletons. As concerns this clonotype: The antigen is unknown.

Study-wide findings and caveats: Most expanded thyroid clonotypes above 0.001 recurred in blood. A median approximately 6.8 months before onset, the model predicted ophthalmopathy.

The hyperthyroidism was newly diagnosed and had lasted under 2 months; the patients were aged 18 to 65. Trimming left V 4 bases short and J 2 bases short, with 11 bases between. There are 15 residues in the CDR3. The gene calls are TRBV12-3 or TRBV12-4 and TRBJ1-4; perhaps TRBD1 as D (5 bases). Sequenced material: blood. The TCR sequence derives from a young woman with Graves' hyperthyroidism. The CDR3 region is CASSSGIGTNEKLFF. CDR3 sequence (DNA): TGTGCCAGCAGTTCAGGGATAGGGACTAATGAAAAACTGTTTTTT.